The following is a TCR beta chain sequence with its context. No antigen is known for it. No clone much larger than this one lies a single base away; base qualities are absent. TCRbeta CDR3 regions were amplified from genomic DNA using the immunoSEQ Assay, a bias-controlled multiplex PCR. In the original analysis: The number of nucleated cells in each sample was estimated from the amplification of reference gene primers within the assay. To quantify the absolute abundance of each unique TCRbeta CDR3 rearrangement, sequence reads were collapsed and filtered. Productive Simpson clonality was computed per sample as the square root of Simpson's diversity index over productive rearrangements. TCRdb mirrors the immuneACCESS table, restricted to in-frame sequences. Some clones are absent from its copies; in checked studies, under half trace to an unresolved V gene, and the reason for the others is unknown. V and J calls and clone size follow that table, whereas D and trimming were derived from the DNA. The sample table holds approximately 200,000 clones, of which 79% were seen once. 17% of the sample lies in the top ten.

Collaborating institutions collected whole blood in K2EDTA tubes following their own protocols. Collaborator samples were shipped for TCRbeta analysis as frozen whole blood, isolated PBMCs, or DNA extracted from either sample type. The data belong to a study of blood T cell repertoires in COVID-19 (dated by TCRdb to 2020 to 2022). Turning to the overall study: Samples covering the acute and convalescent phases of COVID-19 were provided by collaborators in the United States, Italy and Spain. The material from the prospective study consisted of cDNA or gDNA derived from T cells, B-cell-depleted T cells, or PBMCs. The dataset comprised deeply sampled blood TCRbeta repertoires from subjects exposed to, actively infected with, or recovered from COVID-19. The repertoires were released in a freely available public database meant as a resource for research on the immune response to SARS-CoV-2. The samples were drawn from two sources: the first 160 participants of the ongoing ImmuneRACE study, and approximately 1,300 subjects contributed by 6 global collaborators. A de-identified subject ID, COVID-19 status, age in years and sex were almost always included in the sample metadata. Where available, HLA class I and class II types were obtained from metadata supplied by the sample provider rather than from assay-based typing. What the research found in general, with its limitations: The quantity of clinical and demographic metadata differed by source and by participant and was supplied without curation.

The CDR3 sequence holds 12 residues, the cysteine and phenylalanine included. The only DNA kept is the CDR3, 36 bases in frame from the first base. Deletion took 6 bases off V and 10 bases off J, with a span of 15 bases between the germline ends. According to the germline V gene, CDR1 reads SNHLY and CDR2 reads FYNNEI. This TCR came from a man aged 55-75 years with active or convalescent COVID-19. Recombination linked TRBV2 to TRBJ1-1; a tentative D call is TRBD1 (5 bases match). Specimen: peripheral blood. The sequenced DNA: TGTGCCAGCAGGACTGAAGGGGTAGGAGCTTTCTTT. It translates as CASRTEGVGAFF.